The 9 T cell receptor beta chains below all came from one sample that was sequenced in a study of T cell responses to AZD1222 COVID-19 vaccine. Some clones are missing from TCRdb's copy, which holds only in-frame ones; the method was immunoSEQ multiplex PCR. The repertoire consists of around 100,000 clones, with 88% occurring once and the leading ten covering 20%. Sequenced here: peripheral blood, sampled on day 0 of AZD1222 vaccination. All receptors come from an adult in good health.

The chain joins TRBV21-1 to TRBJ2-7; the listed D gene, TRBD1, was not tested against the DNA. TRBV21-1 counts as a pseudogene. CDR3 length: 15 amino acids. CDR3 residues: CASSWSGQHSYEQYF. The DNA of the CDR3 is TGTGCCAGCAGCTGGTCGGGACAGCACTCCTACGAGCAGTACTTC.

The V call is TRBV6-5, the J call TRBJ1-1; D not resolved. CDR1 and CDR2 from the germline V gene are MNHEY and SVGAGI. Trimming pared 7 bases from V and 5 bases from J, leaving 14 bases between. The CDR3 runs 13 residues. For the CDR3, the DNA is TGTGCCAGCACTACAGACCCCGGTACTGAAGCTTTCTTT. This sequence encodes CASTTDPGTEAFF.

This chain connects TRBV5-6 to TRBJ1-3; D is uncertain. Trimming pared 4 bases from V and 0 bases from J, leaving 8 bases between. The CDR3 extends over 14 amino acids. Germline V gives CDR1 SGHDT, CDR2 YYEEEE. The CDR3 DNA is TGTGCCAGCAGCCAGGACCTCTCTGGAAACACCATATATTTT. Residues: CASSQDLSGNTIYF.

Written as DNA, the CDR3 is TGTGCCAGCAGCCCCCCGGAGGGGAATGAGCAGTTCTTC. Protein sequence: CASSPPEGNEQFF. This rearrangement joins TRBV3-1 (or the pseudogene TRBV3-2) to TRBJ2-1; a weak D match, TRBD2 (6 bases). CDR3 length: 13 residues. The V gene lost 4 bases and the J gene lost 7 bases, with 11 bases spanning the gap. Germline CDR1 LGHDT, CDR2 YNNKEL (reference sequence).

The V call is TRBV13, the J call TRBJ1-1; D might be TRBD1 (6 bases). The CDR3 has 13 amino acids. V was trimmed by 6 bases and J by 6 bases, leaving 14 bases between them. The germline CDR1 and CDR2 sequences are PRHDT and FYEKMQ (reference sequence). The CDR3 region is CASSPQGKAEAFF. As DNA, the CDR3 is TGTGCCAGCAGTCCCCAGGGGAAGGCTGAAGCTTTCTTT.

The V and J genes are TRBV3-1 (or the pseudogene TRBV3-2) and TRBJ1-2, with TRBD1 as a possible D gene (6 bases). There are 14 residues in the CDR3. The V end was cut by 3 bases, the J end by 4 bases, with 12 bases between. The V gene's germline CDR1 is LGHDT and CDR2 YNNKEL (reference sequence). CDR3 loop: CASSHRGQGYGYTF. In DNA form, the CDR3 reads TGTGCCAGCAGCCATCGGGGGCAAGGCTATGGCTACACCTTC.

This chain uses TRBV24-1 with TRBJ1-1; no clear D. Germline V CDR1 and CDR2: KGHDR, SFDVKD. The CDR3 runs to 14 residues. Trimming cost V 9 bases and J 1 base, with 14 bases left between them. CDR3 protein: CATQTKGANTEAFF. The CDR3 DNA sequence: TGTGCCACCCAGACAAAAGGAGCGAACACTGAAGCTTTCTTT.

The chain's CDR3 is CASSTPRSSEQYF. The CDR3 DNA sequence: TGTGCCAGTAGCACCCCCCGGAGCTCCGAGCAGTACTTC. The chain recombines TRBV19 with TRBJ2-7; D gene uncertain. V lost 6 bases, J lost 6 bases, and 15 bases lay in between. CDR1 and CDR2 from the germline V gene are LNHDA and SQIVND (reference sequence). The CDR3 totals 13 residues.

The chain combines TRBV6-5 with TRBJ2-2; D is uncertain. The CDR3 has 13 amino acids. The germline CDR1 and CDR2 sequences are MNHEY and SVGAGI. V lost 5 bases and J 6 bases, leaving 10 bases between the germline ends. As DNA, the CDR3 is TGTGCCAGCAGTCCCATTACGCCCGGGGAGCTGTTTTTT. Protein product: CASSPITPGELFF.